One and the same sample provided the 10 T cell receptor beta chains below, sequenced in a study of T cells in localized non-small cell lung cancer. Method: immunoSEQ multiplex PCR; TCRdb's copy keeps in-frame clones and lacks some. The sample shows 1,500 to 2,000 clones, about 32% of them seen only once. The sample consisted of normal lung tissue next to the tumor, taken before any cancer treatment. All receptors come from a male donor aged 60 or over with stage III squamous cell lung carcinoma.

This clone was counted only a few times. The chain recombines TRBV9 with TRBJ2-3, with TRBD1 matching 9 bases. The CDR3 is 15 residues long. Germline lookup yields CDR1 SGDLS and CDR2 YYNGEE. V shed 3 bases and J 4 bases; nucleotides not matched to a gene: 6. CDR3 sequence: CASSDNRGLADTQYF. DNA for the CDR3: TGTGCCAGCAGCGATAACAGGGGGCTCGCAGATACGCAGTATTTT.

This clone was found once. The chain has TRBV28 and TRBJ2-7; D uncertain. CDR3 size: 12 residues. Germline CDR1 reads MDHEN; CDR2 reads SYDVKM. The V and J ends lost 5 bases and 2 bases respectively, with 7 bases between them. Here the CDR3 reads CASSPDPYEQYV. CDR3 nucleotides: TGTGCCAGCAGTCCAGACCCCTACGAGCAGTACGTC.

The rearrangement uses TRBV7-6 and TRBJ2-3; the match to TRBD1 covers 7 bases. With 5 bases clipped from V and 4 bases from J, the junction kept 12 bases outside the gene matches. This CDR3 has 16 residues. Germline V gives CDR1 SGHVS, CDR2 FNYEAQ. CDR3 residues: CASSPLGQGVSDTQYF. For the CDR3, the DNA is TGTGCCAGCAGCCCACTGGGCCAGGGGGTGTCAGATACGCAGTATTTT.

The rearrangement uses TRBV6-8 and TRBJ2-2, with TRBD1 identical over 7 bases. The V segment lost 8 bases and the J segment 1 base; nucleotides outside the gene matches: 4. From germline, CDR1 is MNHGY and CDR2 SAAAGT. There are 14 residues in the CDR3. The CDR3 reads CASSTGRNTGELFF. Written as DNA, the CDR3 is TGTGCCAGCTCGACAGGGCGGAACACCGGGGAGCTGTTTTTT.

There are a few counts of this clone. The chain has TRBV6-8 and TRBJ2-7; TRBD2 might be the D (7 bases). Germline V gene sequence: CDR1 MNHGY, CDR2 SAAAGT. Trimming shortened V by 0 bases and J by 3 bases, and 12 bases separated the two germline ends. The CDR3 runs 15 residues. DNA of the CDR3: TGTGCCAGCAGTTACTCCGCAGGGGAGGGCTACGAGCAGTACTTC. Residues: CASSYSAGEGYEQYF.

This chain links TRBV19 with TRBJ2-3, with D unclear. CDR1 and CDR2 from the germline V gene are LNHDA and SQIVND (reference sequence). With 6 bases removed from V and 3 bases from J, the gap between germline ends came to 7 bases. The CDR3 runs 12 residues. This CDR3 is CASSTLTDTQYF. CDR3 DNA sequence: TGTGCCAGTAGCACCCTAACAGATACGCAGTATTTT.

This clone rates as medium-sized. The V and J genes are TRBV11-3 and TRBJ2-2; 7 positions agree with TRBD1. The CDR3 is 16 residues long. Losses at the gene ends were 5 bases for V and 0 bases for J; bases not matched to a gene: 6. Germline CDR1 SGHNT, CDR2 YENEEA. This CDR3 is CASSPRQGPNTGELFF. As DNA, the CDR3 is TGTGCCAGCAGCCCAAGACAGGGTCCGAACACCGGGGAGCTGTTTTTT.

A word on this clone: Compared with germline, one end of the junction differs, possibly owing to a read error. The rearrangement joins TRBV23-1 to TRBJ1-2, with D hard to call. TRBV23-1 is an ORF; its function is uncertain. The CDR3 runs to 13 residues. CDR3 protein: CASSQSGWYGYTF. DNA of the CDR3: TGCGCCAGCAGCCAATCGGGGTGGTATGGCTACACCTTC.

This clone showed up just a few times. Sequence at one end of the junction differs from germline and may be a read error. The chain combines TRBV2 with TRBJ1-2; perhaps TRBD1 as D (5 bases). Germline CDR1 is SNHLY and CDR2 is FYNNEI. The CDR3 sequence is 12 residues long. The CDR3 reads CASSEGWEDKIF. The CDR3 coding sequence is TGTGCCAGCAGTGAAGGATGGGAGGACAAGATATTC.

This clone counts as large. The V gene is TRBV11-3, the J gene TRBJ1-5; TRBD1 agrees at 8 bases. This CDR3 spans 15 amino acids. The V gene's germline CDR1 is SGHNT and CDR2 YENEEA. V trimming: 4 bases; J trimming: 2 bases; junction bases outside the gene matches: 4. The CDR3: CASSSTGAGNQPQHF. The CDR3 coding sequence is TGTGCCAGCAGCTCGACAGGGGCGGGCAATCAGCCCCAGCATTTT.